This is a list of T cell receptor beta chains from one sample in a study of T-cell reconstitution after alpha-beta-depleted transplantation in children. TCRdb reanalysed the PCR reads using MiXCR and keeps one entry per CDR3 protein. The sample shows 400,000 to 500,000 distinct CDR3 sequences, under 13% of them seen only once. Sequenced material: PBMCs from the stem cell graft donor, taken from the stem cell graft. The receptors originated from a human donor who donated a stem cell graft to a child with acute myeloid leukemia. Each CDR3 is given with its conserved first and last residue. D genes are given only for firm matches. Rows may omit the clone size; those that give it use once, few, many or a size class.

size: -; J: TRBJ2-2; D: TRBD1; V: TRBV5-5; DNA: TGTGCCAGCAGCTTTGGGGTCAGGACAGGGGGAACCGGGGAGCTGTTTTTT; CDR3: CASSFGVRTGGTGELFF
size: few; J: TRBJ2-1; D: -; V: TRBV7-2; DNA: TGTGCCAGCAGCTTAGACTATACACTCAATGAGCAGTTCTTC; CDR3: CASSLDYTLNEQFF
size: -; J: TRBJ2-7; D: -; V: TRBV20-1; DNA: TGCAGTGTTATTCGGACCCACTCCTACGAGCAGTACTTC; CDR3: CSVIRTHSYEQYF
size: -; J: TRBJ1-1; D: -; V: TRBV6-1; DNA: TGTGCCAGCAGTGATGCAGAGAACTTGAACACTGAAGCTTTCTTT; CDR3: CASSDAENLNTEAFF
size: few; J: TRBJ1-4; D: -; V: TRBV6-5; DNA: TGTGCCAGCAGTTACTCACAGGGACTTTCAACTAATGAAAAACTGTTTTTT; CDR3: CASSYSQGLSTNEKLFF
size: -; J: TRBJ2-5; D: TRBD2; V: TRBV7-2; DNA: TGTGCCAGCAGCTATACCGGGACTAGAGGAGAGACCCAGTACTTC; CDR3: CASSYTGTRGETQYF
size: -; J: TRBJ2-6; D: -; V: TRBV7-2; DNA: TGTGCCAGCAGTCCCGGGACGCAGCTCGCTGGGGCCAACGTCCTGACTTTC; CDR3: CASSPGTQLAGANVLTF
size: -; J: TRBJ2-3; D: -; V: TRBV10-3; DNA: TGTGCCATCAGTGGCCGGGACGGCTACACAGATACGCAGTATTTT; CDR3: CAISGRDGYTDTQYF
size: -; J: TRBJ2-7; D: TRBD2; V: TRBV7-9; DNA: TGTGCCAGCAGCTCCCCTACTAGCGGGAGGGCCCCCTACGAGCAGTACTTC; CDR3: CASSSPTSGRAPYEQYF
size: -; J: TRBJ2-7; D: TRBD2; V: TRBV7-2; DNA: TGTGCCAGCAGCTTAGCAGGCGGGAGCCCCTACGAGCAGTACTTC; CDR3: CASSLAGGSPYEQYF
size: few; J: TRBJ2-2; D: -; V: TRBV5-1; DNA: TGCGCCAGCAGCCTGTCCCCGGGACACGCGGGCACCGGGGAGCTGTTTTTT; CDR3: CASSLSPGHAGTGELFF
size: -; J: TRBJ1-1; D: -; V: TRBV9; DNA: TGTGCCAGCAGCGTAGGGCCGAGCACTGAAGCTTTCTTT; CDR3: CASSVGPSTEAFF
size: -; J: TRBJ2-3; D: -; V: TRBV9; DNA: TGTGCCAGCAGCGTAGATACGCCAAAGGATACGCAGTATTTT; CDR3: CASSVDTPKDTQYF
size: few; J: TRBJ2-5; D: -; V: TRBV15; DNA: TGTGCCACCAGCAGAGTATCGGGAGAGACCCAGTACTTC; CDR3: CATSRVSGETQYF
size: few; J: TRBJ2-2; D: TRBD2; V: TRBV12-3/TRBV12-4; DNA: TGTGCCAGCAGCACCCCGGGACTAGCGGAATTAAACACCGGGGAGCTGTTTTTT; CDR3: CASSTPGLAELNTGELFF
size: few; J: TRBJ2-1; D: TRBD2; V: TRBV18; DNA: TGTGCCAGCTCACCTAGCGGGAGGGCGTCGAATGAGCAGTTCTTC; CDR3: CASSPSGRASNEQFF
size: many; J: TRBJ2-1; D: -; V: TRBV5-1; DNA: TGCGCCAGCAGCTTGGCCAATCGGTTTTCGGCAGGTGACAATGAGCAGTTCTTC; CDR3: CASSLANRFSAGDNEQFF
size: many; J: TRBJ2-1; D: -; V: TRBV6-5; DNA: TGTGCCAGCAGTTACTCCGGGACGGCTAATGAGCAGTTCTTC; CDR3: CASSYSGTANEQFF
size: many; J: TRBJ2-7; D: TRBD2; V: TRBV5-1; DNA: TGCGCCAGCAGCTTGGGAATAGCGGGAACCTACGAGCAGTACTTC; CDR3: CASSLGIAGTYEQYF
size: few; J: TRBJ1-5; D: -; V: TRBV3-1; DNA: TGTGCCAGCAGCCATTCCCAGGGCAATCAGCCCCAGCATTTT; CDR3: CASSHSQGNQPQHF
size: few; J: TRBJ2-1; D: TRBD2; V: TRBV5-1; DNA: TGCGCCAGCAGCTTCACAACGGGCGGGGGGGACGCCGTCGCCTACAATGAGCAGTTCTTC; CDR3: CASSFTTGGGDAVAYNEQFF
size: many; J: TRBJ2-7; D: -; V: TRBV20-1; DNA: TGCAGTGCTAATTCGGAAGCGGATTCCTACGAGCAGTACTTC; CDR3: CSANSEADSYEQYF
size: many; J: TRBJ2-7; D: TRBD2; V: TRBV6-1; DNA: TGTGCCAGCAGTGAAGAGACTAGCGGGAGCCACGAGCAGTACTTC; CDR3: CASSEETSGSHEQYF
size: -; J: TRBJ2-1; D: TRBD2; V: TRBV5-1; DNA: TGCGCCAGCAGCTTAGAGACTAGCGGGATTTCCTACAATGAGCAGTTCTTC; CDR3: CASSLETSGISYNEQFF
size: many; J: TRBJ2-5; D: TRBD2; V: TRBV7-2; DNA: TGTGCCAGCAGCTTAAGCCTAGCGGGAGGGCCCTTAGAGGAGACCCAGTACTTC; CDR3: CASSLSLAGGPLEETQYF
size: few; J: TRBJ1-1; D: TRBD1; V: TRBV6-4; DNA: TGTGCCAGCAGTCCCCGGCCGACAGGGCTAGCGAACACTGAAGCTTTCTTT; CDR3: CASSPRPTGLANTEAFF
size: -; J: TRBJ1-5; D: TRBD1; V: TRBV4-3; DNA: TGCGCCAGCAGCCACGACAGGGGATATCAGCCCCAGCATTTT; CDR3: CASSHDRGYQPQHF
size: many; J: TRBJ1-1; D: -; V: TRBV7-2; DNA: TGTGCCAGCAGCCCACAGGGTGACACTGAAGCTTTCTTT; CDR3: CASSPQGDTEAFF
size: -; J: TRBJ1-2; D: -; V: TRBV7-2; DNA: TGTGCCAGCAGCTTATTAAGGACAGCCGACTATGGCTACACCTTC; CDR3: CASSLLRTADYGYTF
size: -; J: TRBJ2-1; D: TRBD2; V: TRBV7-2; DNA: TGTGCCAGCAGCTTAGTAGCGGGGGAGCGTGAGCAGTTCTTC; CDR3: CASSLVAGEREQFF
size: many; J: TRBJ2-3; D: TRBD1; V: TRBV4-2; DNA: TGTGCCAGCAGCCAAGGGGATGGGACAGCTAGCACAGATACGCAGTATTTT; CDR3: CASSQGDGTASTDTQYF
size: -; J: TRBJ2-3; D: -; V: TRBV5-1; DNA: TGCGCCAGCAGCTTGGGTGAGACAGGCGATACGCAGTATTTT; CDR3: CASSLGETGDTQYF
size: -; J: TRBJ2-5; D: TRBD1; V: TRBV5-1; DNA: TGCGCCAGCAGCTTGGCCGGGACAGCAAAAGAGACCCAGTACTTC; CDR3: CASSLAGTAKETQYF
size: -; J: TRBJ2-1; D: -; V: TRBV29-1; DNA: TGCAGCGCCGGGACGGGAACCTACAATGAGCAGTTCTTC; CDR3: CSAGTGTYNEQFF
size: few; J: TRBJ2-3; D: -; V: TRBV5-1; DNA: TGCGCCAGCAGCTTGGAGGCGTCCGTATTTACAGATACGCAGTATTTT; CDR3: CASSLEASVFTDTQYF
size: -; J: TRBJ2-1; D: TRBD2; V: TRBV4-3; DNA: TGCGCCAGCAGCCAAGCCCCCTCCTCTAGCGGCTCCTACAATGAGCAGTTCTTC; CDR3: CASSQAPSSSGSYNEQFF
size: -; J: TRBJ2-6; D: -; V: TRBV29-1; DNA: TGCAGCGTTGAAGATCCGCAGGCCAAACGACGCTCTGGGGCCAACGTCCTGACTTTC; CDR3: CSVEDPQAKRRSGANVLTF
size: few; J: TRBJ2-1; D: TRBD1; V: TRBV6-2/TRBV6-3; DNA: TGTGCCAGCGAGACGGGGACAGGGTCGTCTGAGCAGTTCTTC; CDR3: CASETGTGSSEQFF
size: -; J: TRBJ2-3; D: -; V: TRBV7-9; DNA: TGTGCCAGCAGCTCTGGGGTAGTGGTAGATACGCAGTATTTT; CDR3: CASSSGVVVDTQYF
size: many; J: TRBJ1-4; D: -; V: TRBV18; DNA: TGTGCCAGCTCACCACCAGGGCCAACTAATGAAAAACTGTTTTTT; CDR3: CASSPPGPTNEKLFF
size: -; J: TRBJ2-3; D: -; V: TRBV6-1; DNA: TGTGCCAGCAGTGAGAGGGCTACGCGTACGCAGTATTTT; CDR3: CASSERATRTQYF
size: -; J: TRBJ1-3; D: -; V: TRBV12-3/TRBV12-4; DNA: TGTGCCAGCACCTACGCTGGAAACACCATATATTTT; CDR3: CASTYAGNTIYF
size: -; J: TRBJ2-3; D: TRBD2; V: TRBV7-2; DNA: TGTGCCAGCAGTCAACGGACTAGCGGGGTAATTGGTGGCACGCAGTATTTT; CDR3: CASSQRTSGVIGGTQYF
size: few; J: TRBJ2-4; D: -; V: TRBV20-1; DNA: TGCAGTGCTAGTACCGGCCCCTCAAACATTCAGTACTTC; CDR3: CSASTGPSNIQYF
size: many; J: TRBJ1-1; D: -; V: TRBV28; DNA: TGTGCCAGCAGTAAAGGCCCTCCGAACACTGAAGCTTTCTTT; CDR3: CASSKGPPNTEAFF
size: few; J: TRBJ2-5; D: -; V: TRBV4-1; DNA: TGCGCCAGCAGCCAAGTAGGTGGGGCGACGGGGACCCAGTACTTC; CDR3: CASSQVGGATGTQYF
size: few; J: TRBJ1-1; D: -; V: TRBV6-1; DNA: TGTGCCAGCAGTGTTCGGAGGAACACTGAAGCTTTCTTT; CDR3: CASSVRRNTEAFF
size: -; J: TRBJ2-2; D: -; V: TRBV6-5; DNA: TGTGCCAGCAGTTACCAACTAGACACCGGGGAGCTGTTTTTT; CDR3: CASSYQLDTGELFF
size: many; J: TRBJ2-3; D: -; V: TRBV5-1; DNA: TGCGCCAGCAGCTTGACGGGCAGGGAGGCAGATACGCAGTATTTT; CDR3: CASSLTGREADTQYF
size: -; J: TRBJ2-1; D: TRBD2; V: TRBV12-3/TRBV12-4; DNA: TGTGCCAGCAGCCCTATGGCGGGGGGGGAGCAGTTCTTC; CDR3: CASSPMAGGEQFF
size: -; J: TRBJ2-4; D: TRBD2; V: TRBV7-2; DNA: TGTGCCAGCAGCTTAGCGACGGGACTAGCGGGGGCCGGAGCCAAAAACATTCAGTACTTC; CDR3: CASSLATGLAGAGAKNIQYF
size: few; J: TRBJ1-3; D: -; V: TRBV5-8; DNA: TGTGCCAGCAGCCACGATGACAGGATCGGAAACACCATATATTTT; CDR3: CASSHDDRIGNTIYF
size: -; J: TRBJ2-1; D: TRBD2; V: TRBV5-4; DNA: TGTGCCAGCAGCTCCGGGGGGGCCTGGTTCTTC; CDR3: CASSSGGAWFF
size: few; J: TRBJ2-7; D: TRBD2; V: TRBV27; DNA: TGTGCCAGCAGTTTAAAGCGGGAGGGTAACTACGAGCAGTACTTC; CDR3: CASSLKREGNYEQYF